What follows are 7 T cell receptor beta chains derived from one specimen sequenced in a study of patients and donors after allogeneic stem cell transplantation. Each CDR3 protein gets one entry after TCRdb re-called the RT-PCR reads with MiXCR. The table shows fewer than 250,000 distinct CDR3 sequences, with 12% to 15% occurring only once. Source material: blood, either unsorted or a sorted T cell fraction (not recorded which). All receptors derive from a human donor who was either an allogeneic HSCT recipient or a stem cell or donor lymphocyte infusion donor (not recorded which). It is not recorded whose cells these are; they may come from a transplant donor.

This clonotype came up a few times. The V and J genes are TRBV20-1 and TRBJ1-2, with 9 positions matching TRBD1. CDR1 and CDR2 (germline): DFQATT, SNEGSKA (reference sequence). The V gene end was trimmed by 4 bases and the J gene end by 6 bases; junction bases not matched to a gene: 3. The CDR3 has 12 amino acids. The CDR3 DNA is TGCAGTGCTAAACAGGGGGCTCATGGCTACACCTTC. This translates into CSAKQGAHGYTF.

This chain links TRBV6-1 with TRBJ2-5; possibly TRBD1 for D (6 bases). CDR3 length equals 11 residues. V was clipped by 4 bases and J by 14 bases, with 14 bases between them. Germline V gene lookup returns CDR1 MNHNS and CDR2 SASEGT. The CDR3 nucleotides read TGTGCCAGCAGTGTAGGACAGATCCACTACTTC. This sequence encodes CASSVGQIHYF.

This clonotype has a handful of counts. This chain connects TRBV6-1 to TRBJ1-2, with D possibly matching TRBD1 (5 bases). The CDR3 loop spans 14 amino acids. V was clipped by 6 bases and J by 3 bases, with 14 bases between them. Germline loops: CDR1 MNHNS, CDR2 SASEGT. Here the CDR3 reads CASRRGGDYYGYTF. Here the CDR3 DNA reads TGTGCCAGCAGAAGAGGTGGGGACTACTATGGCTACACCTTC.

In this sample, this clonotype turned up a few times. The V and J genes are TRBV12-3 or TRBV12-4 and TRBJ1-2, with D unresolved. The CDR3 has 15 amino acids. Trimming removed 2 bases at V and 4 bases at J, with 14 bases between. CDR3 amino acids: CASSLSGFSLYGYTF. CDR3 DNA: TGTGCCAGCAGTTTATCGGGGTTTTCCCTCTATGGCTACACCTTC.

This clonotype was detected only a few times. The chain is built from TRBV7-2 and TRBJ1-4, with a possible D match to TRBD1 (5 bases). Trimming removed 5 bases at V and 8 bases at J, with 9 bases between. The CDR3 extends over 12 amino acids. Germline assignment: CDR1 SGHTA and CDR2 FQGNSA. The CDR3 DNA reads TGTGCCAGCAGCCTCCGGACAGAAAAACTGTTTTTT. This encodes CASSLRTEKLFF.

J is TRBJ1-5 and V is TRBV19; D gene uncertain. Trimming stripped 5 bases from V and 2 bases from J, with 19 bases between. CDR3 length equals 17 residues. Germline CDR1 LNHDA, CDR2 SQIVND (reference sequence). The CDR3 coding sequence is TGTGCCAGTAGTCGGACGAGTCTAAGGTTAGGCAATCAGCCCCAGCATTTT. Protein: CASSRTSLRLGNQPQHF.

The gene calls are TRBV2 and TRBJ1-6, with a weak D call TRBD1 (6 bases). Germline CDR1 is SNHLY and CDR2 is FYNNEI. The CDR3 runs 14 residues. Trimming pared 6 bases from V and 7 bases from J, leaving 13 bases between. In DNA, the CDR3 is TGTGCCAGCAGGGACAACCAGGGGAATTCACCCCTCCACTTT. Its protein product is CASRDNQGNSPLHF.